These 3 T cell receptor beta chains were all obtained from the same sample, sequenced in a study of vaccination and CD4 T cells after COVID-19. The treatment: approximately nine-day PBMC culture with coronavirus spike peptide pools or control peptides (ViraFEST assay). The Oncomine TCR Beta short-read assay generated sequence data from the DNA of cultured CD4+ T cells. TCRdb re-analysed the PCR reads in MiXCR, keeping a single row per CDR3 protein. Of over 12,000 distinct CDR3 sequences in the sample, 43% were seen once. Their antigen targets remain unknown. Sequencing input: CD4+ T cells from blood, cultured in vitro. Receptors were obtained from a human donor who had recovered from COVID-19.

The chain couples TRBV20-1 to TRBJ1-4; D gene ambiguous. Looked up from germline, CDR1 is DFQATT and CDR2 is SNEGSKA (reference sequence). The CDR3 is made up of 14 amino acids. V lost 4 bases and J lost 6, with 15 bases in between. DNA for the CDR3: TGCAGTGCTACTAACCCAGACACAGATGAAAAACTGTTTTTT. The encoded protein is CSATNPDTDEKLFF.

This rearrangement joins TRBV27 to TRBJ1-5; no firm D call. The CDR3 consists of 12 residues. The V and J ends lost 1 base and 10 bases respectively, with 8 bases between them. Germline V CDR1 and CDR2: MNHEY, SMNVEV (reference sequence). The CDR3 DNA reads TGTGCCAGCAGTTTATTTGAAGGCCCCCAGCATTTT. The encoded protein is CASSLFEGPQHF.

The chain couples TRBV27 to TRBJ2-5, with 8 bases matching TRBD1. The CDR3 is 14 amino acids. J gave up 9 bases and V 3 bases, and 9 bases lay outside the gene matches. Per the germline V gene, CDR1 is MNHEY and CDR2 is SMNVEV (reference sequence). CDR3 amino acids: CASSFGTGGGSQYF. Written as DNA, the CDR3 is TGTGCCAGCAGTTTTGGGACAGGTGGAGGGTCCCAGTACTTC.